The clone carrying this TCR beta chain has a handful of counts. This record comes from a study of blood T cell repertoires in COVID-19. Looking at the study overall: Sample material is recorded as cDNA or gDNA derived from T cells, B-cell-depleted T cells, or PBMCs.

Per the study methods: It was from reference gene primer amplification that nucleated cell counts were estimated. The data were produced by immunoSEQ multiplex PCR, yet TCRdb's version contains in-frame clones alone and is incomplete. V and J calls and clone size are as listed in that table; D and trimming were resolved from the DNA. Here the sample spans fewer than 300,000 clones, 70% to 90% being singletons. Donors were grouped by their self-reported clinical history. The clonotype comes from a woman aged 40-49 years with acute COVID-19. Sequenced input: PBMCs or T cells enriched from blood (not recorded which).

The CDR3 sequence is CASSLDGIRSYNEQFF. The CDR3 DNA reads as TGTGCCAGCAGCTTGGACGGGATACGTTCCTACAATGAGCAGTTCTTC. The genes are TRBV5-4 and TRBJ2-1, with D possibly matching TRBD2 (5 bases). Germline CDR1 is SGHNT and CDR2 is YYREEE (reference sequence). V was shortened by 0 bases and J by 1 base, with 11 bases between the two germline ends. This CDR3 is built from 16 residues.